Shown below are 32 T cell receptor beta chains from a single sample sequenced in a study of T-cell memory formation after mild COVID-19. MiXCR, applied by TCRdb to the 5' RACE reads, yields one record per CDR3 protein. The sample yields roughly 410,000 distinct CDR3 sequences, roughly 24% seen once. Sample: PBMCs or a T cell subset sorted from them (not recorded which). These receptors originate from an adult woman who had mild COVID-19 (a few samples of this study predate the infection). Cell type and time point are not known.

The chain employs TRBV4-1 and TRBJ1-4; D might be TRBD1 (5 bases). The CDR3 sequence is 15 residues long. Trimming pared 3 bases from V and 1 base from J, leaving 9 bases between. Per germline, CDR1 MGHRA and CDR2 YSYEKL. The CDR3 DNA reads as TGCGCCAGCAGCCAGGGGGAAGGAACTAATGAAAAACTGTTTTTT. Residues: CASSQGEGTNEKLFF.

The DNA of the CDR3 is TGTGCCACCGAGGGCCCGAACACCGGGGAGCTGTTTTTT. Translated, it gives CATEGPNTGELFF. The chain couples TRBV24-1 to TRBJ2-2; maybe TRBD2 (5 bases). The CDR3 is 13 amino acids. With 9 bases removed from V and 0 bases from J, the gap between germline ends came to 7 bases. CDR1 and CDR2 (germline): KGHDR, SFDVKD.

This clonotype appeared a single time. The V call is TRBV7-9, the J call TRBJ1-2; D gene uncertain. The CDR3 extends over 14 amino acids. The germline CDR1 and CDR2 sequences are SEHNR and FQNEAQ (reference sequence). The V and J ends lost 1 base and 6 bases respectively, with 12 bases between them. The CDR3 bases are TGTGCCAGCAGCTTAGTGTTACAAGTAAATGGCTACACCTTC. As protein: CASSLVLQVNGYTF.

This clonotype has only a few counts. The genes are TRBV7-6 and TRBJ2-7, with TRBD1 identical over 8 bases. Trimming cost V 3 bases and J 0 bases; bases outside gene matches: 7. The CDR3 contains 16 residues. Germline V CDR1 and CDR2: SGHVS, FNYEAQ. The CDR3 here is CASSFGTGDSSYEQYF. DNA for the CDR3: TGTGCCAGCAGCTTCGGGACAGGCGACAGCTCCTACGAGCAGTACTTC.

DNA for the CDR3: TGTGCCAGCAGCCAACCCCCCCCTTATAGCAATCAGCCCCAGCATTTT. This encodes CASSQPPPYSNQPQHF. The chain joins TRBV6-6 to TRBJ1-5; no firm D call. CDR3 length equals 16 residues. Germline lookup yields CDR1 MNHNY and CDR2 SVGAGI (reference sequence). Trimming took 6 bases from V and 0 from J, leaving 15 bases between them.

The chain is built from TRBV7-8 and TRBJ1-4; D ambiguous. Per germline, CDR1 SGHVS and CDR2 FQNEAQ. The CDR3 totals 14 residues. The V end lost 5 bases, the J end lost 6 bases, and 13 bases lay between the germline ends. Here the CDR3 DNA reads TGTGCCAGCAGCCGTAGGAGGGAGGATGAAAAACTGTTTTTT. Translated, it gives CASSRRREDEKLFF.

This clonotype was recorded a few times. The V and J genes are TRBV4-2 and TRBJ2-4, with D tentatively TRBD2 (6 bases). V was shortened by 1 base and J by 0 bases, with 10 bases between the two germline ends. The germline V gene has CDR1 LGHNA and CDR2 YNFKEQ. The CDR3 spans 16 residues. The CDR3 DNA follows: TGTGCCAGCAGCCAAGTCGGGGGATCAGCCAAAAACATTCAGTACTTC. It yields the protein CASSQVGGSAKNIQYF.

This chain links TRBV5-4 with TRBJ1-2, with 7 bases lining up with TRBD1. The germline V gene has CDR1 SGHNT and CDR2 YYREEE (reference sequence). V was clipped by 3 bases and J by 5 bases; unmatched bases: 10. This CDR3 is 15 amino acids long. In nucleotides, the CDR3 is TGTGCCAGCAGCTCTACAGGGGACCCCCTATATGGCTACACCTTC. Its protein product is CASSSTGDPLYGYTF.

The rearrangement uses TRBV18 and TRBJ2-1; 13 positions agree with TRBD2. J lost 7 bases, V lost 4 bases, and 4 bases had no gene match. Germline V gene sequence: CDR1 KGHSH, CDR2 LQKENI. The CDR3 extends over 15 amino acids. The CDR3 DNA sequence: TGTGCCAGCTCACTCGGGACTAGCGGGATAAATGAGCAGTTCTTC. It codes for CASSLGTSGINEQFF.

This clonotype showed up just a few times. The J gene is TRBJ2-5, the V gene TRBV29-1; 7 nucleotides align to TRBD2. The CDR3 extends over 14 amino acids. Germline lookup yields CDR1 SQVTM and CDR2 ANQGSEA. V lost 6 bases to trimming and J lost 5 bases; unmatched junction nucleotides: 12. DNA for the CDR3: TGCAGCGTCCTAGCGCGGGGAGGGAGTGAGACCCAGTACTTC. Translating gives CSVLARGGSETQYF.

The chain recombines TRBV12-3 or TRBV12-4 with TRBJ1-1; D gene uncertain. The CDR3 consists of 14 residues. The V and J ends lost 3 bases and 5 bases respectively, with 13 bases between them. The CDR3 DNA is TGTGCCAGCAGTTTGGGTCCACAAAGGACTGAAGCTTTCTTT. This gives the protein CASSLGPQRTEAFF.

This clonotype was counted ten times or more. This chain connects TRBV27 to TRBJ2-7, with unresolved D. Germline-derived CDR1 and CDR2 are MNHEY and SMNVEV (reference sequence). This CDR3 region has 15 residues. Between the trimmed V and J ends, which lost 4 bases and 1 base, there was a span of 14 bases. In DNA, the CDR3 is TGTGCCAGCAGTTCCCTAGATGCGGTGTCCTACGAGCAGTACTTC. Encoded protein: CASSSLDAVSYEQYF.

The table lists this clonotype with a few counts. This chain joins TRBV6-5 and TRBJ2-7; D is unclear. CDR3 length: 14 amino acids. CDR1 and CDR2 (germline): MNHEY, SVGAGI. Here the CDR3 reads CASRYLLESDFSQV. The CDR3 region has the DNA TGTGCCAGCAGGTACCTCCTCGAGTCCGACTTTTCGCAAGTC.

CDR3 nucleotide sequence: TGTGCCAGCAGTGGAGGACAGTACTCCTACGAGCAGTACTTC. It is translated as CASSGGQYSYEQYF. The rearrangement joins TRBV7-6 to TRBJ2-7; TRBD1 might be the D (6 bases). The germline gives CDR1 SGHVS, CDR2 FNYEAQ. This CDR3 contains 14 residues. The V end lost 6 bases, the J end lost 0 bases, and 12 bases lay between the germline ends. Complete variable domain (other parts from reference TRBV7-6 and TRBJ2-7): GAGVSQSPRYKVTKRGQDVALRCDPISGHVSLYWYRQALGQGPEFLTYFNYEAQQDKSGLPNDRFSAERPEGSISTLTIQRTEQRDSAMYRCASSGGQYSYEQYFGPGTRLTVT.

The chain couples TRBV7-2 to TRBJ2-5; a weak D match, TRBD2 (5 bases). This CDR3 spans 16 amino acids. V lost 2 bases and J lost 2, with 15 bases in between. Germline values: CDR1 SGHTA, CDR2 FQGNSA. CDR3 region: CASSLRAAGSQETQYF. CDR3 in DNA: TGTGCCAGCAGCTTACGGGCGGCGGGTTCACAAGAGACCCAGTACTTC.

The chain is built from TRBV27 and TRBJ2-7; D is possibly TRBD1 (6 bases). The CDR3 sequence is 16 residues long. Germline V lookup: CDR1 MNHEY, CDR2 SMNVEV (reference sequence). The V end was cut by 4 bases, the J end by 2 bases, with 18 bases between. CDR3 in amino acids: CASSSTGYGGPYEQYF. For the CDR3, the DNA is TGTGCCAGCAGTTCCACAGGGTATGGTGGCCCCTACGAGCAGTACTTC.

CDR3 nucleotide sequence: TGCGCCAGCAGCTCGTGGACTAGCGGGGGGCTTAGCTCCTACAATGAGCAGTTCTTC. Translation gives CASSSWTSGGLSSYNEQFF. This chain joins TRBV5-1 and TRBJ2-1; 14 bases line up with TRBD2. The CDR3 is 19 residues long. The germline V gene encodes CDR1 SGHRS and CDR2 YFSETQ. After removal of 3 bases from V and 0 bases from J, the junction contained 8 bases not matched to a gene.

This sequence joins TRBV6-5 and TRBJ1-1, with unresolved D. Germline V lookup: CDR1 MNHEY, CDR2 SVGAGI. The CDR3 is made up of 13 amino acids. DNA of the CDR3: TGTGCTGCAGAAACGGTGGGGAACACTGAAGCTTTCTTT. It specifies CAAETVGNTEAFF.

The chain joins TRBV9 to TRBJ2-5; no reliable D call. The germline V gene has CDR1 SGDLS and CDR2 YYNGEE. The CDR3 has 17 residues. Between the trimmed V and J ends, which lost 0 bases and 1 base, there was a span of 16 bases. This CDR3 reads CASSVGPGFAFQETQYF. The DNA for the CDR3 is TGTGCCAGCAGCGTAGGGCCCGGATTTGCCTTCCAAGAGACCCAGTACTTC. The variable domain in full, completed from reference TRBV9 and TRBJ2-5, reads DSGVTQTPKHLITATGQRVTLRCSPRSGDLSVYWYQQSLDQGLQFLIQYYNGEERAKGNILERFSAQQFPDLHSELNLSSLELGDSALYFCASSVGPGFAFQETQYFGPGTRLLVL.

This clonotype has a handful of counts. The rearrangement links TRBV5-1 to TRBJ2-3, with D perhaps matching TRBD1 (5 bases). Germline-derived CDR1 and CDR2 are SGHRS and YFSETQ. The CDR3 covers 12 residues. V lost 5 bases and J lost 4, with 8 bases in between. CDR3 DNA: TGCGCCAGCAGGAAAGGGGCAGATACGCAGTATTTT. Its protein product is CASRKGADTQYF.

The chain uses TRBV25-1 and TRBJ1-1, with TRBD1 as a possible D gene (6 bases). The CDR3 has 13 residues. Germline V CDR1 and CDR2: MGHDK, SYGVNS. Trimming shortened V by 2 bases and J by 5 bases, and 9 bases separated the two germline ends. DNA for the CDR3: TGTGCCAGCAGTGAACAGGGGAGGACTGAAGCTTTCTTT. Amino acids: CASSEQGRTEAFF. Together with reference TRBV25-1 and TRBJ1-1, the CDR3 gives the full variable domain: EADIYQTPRYLVIGTGKKITLECSQTMGHDKMYWYQQDPGMELHLIHYSYGVNSTEKGDLSSESTVSRIRTEHFPLTLESARPSHTSQYLCASSEQGRTEAFFGQGTRLTVV.

The rearrangement uses TRBV6-5 and TRBJ2-3; 12 nucleotides align to TRBD2. With 4 bases clipped from V and 3 bases from J, the junction kept 5 bases outside the gene matches. This CDR3 spans 16 amino acids. CDR1 and CDR2 (germline): MNHEY, SVGAGI. CDR3 amino acids: CASSSLLAGGTDTQYF. As DNA, the CDR3 is TGTGCCAGCAGTTCACTACTAGCGGGAGGTACAGATACGCAGTATTTT.

The chain joins TRBV30 to TRBJ1-5; a possible D gene is TRBD1 (5 bases). Between the trimmed V and J ends, which lost 5 bases and 9 bases, there was a span of 17 bases. The CDR3 totals 13 residues. The germline V gene encodes CDR1 GTSNPN and CDR2 SVGIG (reference sequence). The CDR3 DNA follows: TGTGCCTGGGGACAATCCGAAGCAGGGCCCCAGCATTTT. Translating gives CAWGQSEAGPQHF.

This clonotype was recorded once. J is TRBJ1-2 and V is TRBV6-5; no reliable D call. V lost 3 bases, J lost 2 bases, and 7 bases lay in between. Germline CDR1 and CDR2: MNHEY and SVGAGI. The CDR3 spans 13 residues. DNA of the CDR3: TGTGCCAGCAGTTATGAGGGAAACTATGGCTACACCTTC. It translates to CASSYEGNYGYTF.

This clonotype was counted only a few times. The V call is TRBV7-9, the J call TRBJ2-7; TRBD2 agrees at 9 bases. The germline CDR1 and CDR2 sequences are SEHNR and FQNEAQ (reference sequence). After removal of 5 bases from V and 0 bases from J, the junction contained 8 bases not matched to a gene. The CDR3 has 16 residues. DNA for the CDR3: TGTGCCAGCAGCCCCTTTGTAGCGGGGGACTCCTACGAGCAGTACTTC. It encodes CASSPFVAGDSYEQYF.

The genes are TRBV4-1 and TRBJ1-6, with a weak D call TRBD1 (6 bases). Germline V gives CDR1 MGHRA, CDR2 YSYEKL. Trimming left V 0 bases short and J 14 bases short, with 17 bases between. CDR3 length: 15 amino acids. Here the CDR3 reads CASSQDRGSSGSLHF. CDR3 DNA: TGCGCCAGCAGCCAAGATAGGGGGTCCTCGGGATCCCTCCACTTT.

This clonotype was seen more than once but under ten times. The rearrangement joins TRBV16 to TRBJ2-1; no reliable D call. The germline V gene encodes CDR1 KGHSY and CDR2 FQNENV. The CDR3 covers 18 residues. Trimming stripped 1 base from V and 0 bases from J, with 16 bases between. CDR3 coding DNA: TGTGCCAGCAGCCAATTTAGGCCTTCCCAATACTCCTACAATGAGCAGTTCTTC. It is translated as CASSQFRPSQYSYNEQFF.

The V and J genes are TRBV5-6 and TRBJ2-7; TRBD2 matches 13 bases. The germline gives CDR1 SGHDT, CDR2 YYEEEE. This CDR3 has 17 amino acids. V was pared by 4 bases and J by 5 bases, with 12 bases of the junction left unmatched. The CDR3 DNA reads as TGTGCCAGCAGCGTCCAGGGACTAGCGGGACTATCCCACGAGCAGTACTTC. Residues: CASSVQGLAGLSHEQYF.

This clonotype turned up a few times. This rearrangement joins TRBV5-1 to TRBJ2-1, with D perhaps matching TRBD2 (6 bases). Trimming took 2 bases from V and 5 from J, leaving 14 bases between them. The CDR3 runs 15 residues. Germline lookup yields CDR1 SGHRS and CDR2 YFSETQ. The CDR3, as DNA: TGCGCCAGCAGCTTCGAGGGACGACTAGACAATGAGCAGTTCTTC. Protein: CASSFEGRLDNEQFF.

This clonotype was observed a handful of times. A junction end diverges from the germline sequence, so it may reflect a read error. The rearrangement joins TRBV5-1 to TRBJ2-5; 13 bases fit TRBD2. CDR3 size: 12 residues. Germline V gene lookup returns CDR1 SGHRS and CDR2 YFSETQ. The CDR3 protein is CASSYGTSGVEF. For the CDR3, the DNA is TGCGCCAGCAGTTACGGGACTAGCGGGGTTGAGTTC.

This clonotype has only a few counts. The chain combines TRBV20-1 with TRBJ1-4, with 7 bases that match TRBD1. Per the germline V gene, CDR1 is DFQATT and CDR2 is SNEGSKA (reference sequence). This CDR3 spans 13 amino acids. The junction had 7 bases not matched to a gene; V was cut back by 3 bases and J by 9 bases. DNA of the CDR3: TGCAGTGCTAGCGATGGGACAGTAAAAAAACTGTTTTTT. Its protein is CSASDGTVKKLFF.

In its sample, this clonotype was seen once. This rearrangement joins TRBV5-1 to TRBJ1-1, with D unresolved. V gave up 0 bases and J gave up 0 bases, with 9 bases separating them. The CDR3 contains 15 residues. In germline, CDR1 is SGHRS, CDR2 YFSETQ. In DNA form, the CDR3 reads TGCGCCAGCAGCTTGGATGGGCAGATGAACACTGAAGCTTTCTTT. Its translation is CASSLDGQMNTEAFF.